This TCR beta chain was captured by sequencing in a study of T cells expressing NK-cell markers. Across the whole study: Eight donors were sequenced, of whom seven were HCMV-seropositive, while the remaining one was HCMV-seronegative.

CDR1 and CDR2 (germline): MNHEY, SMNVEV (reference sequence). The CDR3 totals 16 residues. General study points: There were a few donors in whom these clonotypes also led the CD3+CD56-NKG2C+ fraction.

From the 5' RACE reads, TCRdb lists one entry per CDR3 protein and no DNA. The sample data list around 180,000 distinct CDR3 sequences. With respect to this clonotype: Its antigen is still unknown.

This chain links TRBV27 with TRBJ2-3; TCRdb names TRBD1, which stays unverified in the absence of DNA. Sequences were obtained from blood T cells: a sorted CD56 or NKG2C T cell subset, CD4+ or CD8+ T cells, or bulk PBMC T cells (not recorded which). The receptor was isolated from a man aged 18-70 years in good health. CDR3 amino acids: CASSSQGARGTDTQYF.